What follows are 32 T cell receptor beta chains derived from one specimen sequenced in a study of memory CD4+ T cells and cytomegalovirus serostatus. The data were produced by immunoSEQ multiplex PCR, yet TCRdb's version contains in-frame clones alone and is incomplete. The data hold about 48,000 clones, with about 77% observed a single time. The sort gate was single viable CD3+CD4+CD8-CD45RO+ cells for memory CD4+ T cells. Specimen: memory CD4+ T cells from blood. These receptors were taken from an adult in good health and CMV-seronegative.

The chain employs TRBV5-6 and TRBJ1-1, with D possibly being TRBD1 (6 bases). This CDR3 comprises 18 residues. Per germline, CDR1 SGHDT and CDR2 YYEEEE. V was shortened by 4 bases and J by 1 base, with 23 bases between the two germline ends. The CDR3 region has the DNA TGTGCCAGCAGCGCCGGGACATTAACATATCCCCGGAACACTGAAGCTTTCTTT. Its protein product is CASSAGTLTYPRNTEAFF.

This chain links TRBV2 with TRBJ2-5; 9 nucleotides line up with TRBD2. The CDR3 is made up of 15 amino acids. The V segment lost 7 bases and the J segment 5 bases; nucleotides outside the gene matches: 11. The germline V gene encodes CDR1 SNHLY and CDR2 FYNNEI. The CDR3 here is CASTLFSGGGETQYF. CDR3 coding DNA: TGTGCCAGCACCCTGTTTAGCGGGGGCGGGGAGACCCAGTACTTC. The full variable domain, its missing parts supplied by reference TRBV2 and TRBJ2-5, is EPEVTQTPSHQVTQMGQEVILRCVPISNHLYFYWYRQILGQKVEFLVSFYNNEISEKSEIFDDQFSVERPDGSNFTLKIRSTKLEDSAMYFCASTLFSGGGETQYFGPGTRLLVL.

The CDR3 loop reads CASSLGVGATYEQYF. CDR3 DNA sequence: TGCGCCAGCAGCTTGGGAGTCGGGGCAACCTACGAGCAGTACTTC. The chain links TRBV5-1 to TRBJ2-7, with D perhaps TRBD1 or TRBD2 (5 bases each). V gave up 0 bases and J gave up 2 bases, with 12 bases separating them. Looked up from germline, CDR1 is SGHRS and CDR2 is YFSETQ. The CDR3 spans 15 residues.

The chain recombines TRBV6-1 with TRBJ2-7; a possible D gene is TRBD1 (5 bases). The V and J ends lost 6 bases and 2 bases respectively, with 14 bases between them. Germline CDR1 MNHNS, CDR2 SASEGT. The CDR3 covers 14 residues. CDR3 nucleotide sequence: TGTGCCAGCAGCCTGACAGACCCTCCCTACGAGCAGTACTTC. Protein: CASSLTDPPYEQYF.

This clone has a single count. The chain is built from TRBV6-5 and TRBJ2-7; D remains ambiguous. Trimming shortened V by 7 bases and J by 0 bases, and 10 bases separated the two germline ends. This CDR3 is 13 amino acids long. Germline-derived CDR1 and CDR2 are MNHEY and SVGAGI. Here the CDR3 reads CASMGFSSYEQYF. The CDR3 coding sequence is TGTGCCAGCATGGGCTTTTCCTCCTACGAGCAGTACTTC.

The V gene is TRBV7-2, the J gene TRBJ1-1, with 8 bases fitting TRBD1. The CDR3 consists of 15 residues. Trimming removed 5 bases from V and 1 base from J; junction bases left unmatched: 6. Germline V lookup: CDR1 SGHTA, CDR2 FQGNSA. Here the CDR3 reads CASSDGDRRNTEAFF. CDR3 DNA sequence: TGTGCCAGCAGCGACGGGGACAGGAGGAACACTGAAGCTTTCTTT.

This clone is medium-sized in the sample. The chain carries TRBV6-5 and TRBJ2-7, with 11 bases aligning to TRBD2. This CDR3 is built from 15 residues. Trimming at V came to 3 bases and at J to 4 bases, leaving 5 bases not matched to a gene. CDR1 MNHEY and CDR2 SVGAGI come from the germline V gene. In nucleotides, the CDR3 is TGTGCCAGCAGTTATACTAGCGGGAGTATGTACGAGCAGTACTTC. This sequence encodes CASSYTSGSMYEQYF.

The rearrangement joins TRBV10-2 to TRBJ2-5; perhaps TRBD2 as D (6 bases). V was trimmed by 0 bases and J by 5 bases, leaving 10 bases between them. The CDR3 length is 14 residues. Germline values: CDR1 WSHSY, CDR2 SAAADI. CDR3 DNA sequence: TGCGCCAGCAGTGAGTCTGCGGGGTACGAGACCCAGTACTTC. Translated: CASSESAGYETQYF.

For the CDR3, the DNA is TGCAGCGTGGCCGGGGCGCGTGAGCAGTTCTTC. This translates into CSVAGAREQFF. The J gene is TRBJ2-1, the V gene TRBV29-1, with D perhaps being TRBD1 or TRBD2 (5 bases each). The germline V and J ends were trimmed by 6 bases and 9 bases, with 12 bases remaining between them. In germline, CDR1 is SQVTM, CDR2 ANQGSEA. The CDR3 extends over 11 amino acids.

The rearrangement joins TRBV9 to TRBJ2-3; D call uncertain. Germline values: CDR1 SGDLS, CDR2 YYNGEE. With 0 bases removed from V and 2 bases from J, the gap between germline ends came to 4 bases. The CDR3 has 13 residues. The CDR3: CASSVGNTDTQYF. The CDR3 DNA sequence: TGTGCCAGCAGCGTAGGTAACACAGATACGCAGTATTTT.

This rearrangement joins TRBV28 to TRBJ2-7; possibly TRBD2 for D (5 bases). The CDR3 runs 14 residues. The germline V gene encodes CDR1 MDHEN and CDR2 SYDVKM. The V gene lost 5 bases and the J gene lost 1 base, with 12 bases spanning the gap. CDR3 amino acids: CASSLPDSSYEQYF. CDR3 sequence (DNA): TGTGCCAGCAGTCTCCCGGACTCGTCCTACGAGCAGTACTTC.

This clone was detected only a few times. The rearrangement links TRBV30 to TRBJ2-7; either TRBD1 or TRBD2 may fit D (5 bases each). Germline CDR1 and CDR2: GTSNPN and SVGIG (reference sequence). CDR3 size: 13 residues. V lost 1 base to trimming and J lost 9 bases, with 16 bases between them. The CDR3 loop reads CAWSAGIFGGQYF. Written as DNA, the CDR3 is TGTGCCTGGAGTGCAGGGATTTTTGGAGGGCAGTACTTC.

This clone was counted a few times. This chain links TRBV27 with TRBJ2-7, with 11 nucleotides matching TRBD1. This CDR3 is 16 amino acids long. V lost 3 bases and J lost 5; bases outside the gene matches: 9. Germline CDR1 reads MNHEY; CDR2 reads SMNVEV (reference sequence). In DNA, the CDR3 is TGTGCCAGCAGTTTCCCCGGGACAGGGGGTATGAACGAGCAGTACTTC. Its translation is CASSFPGTGGMNEQYF.

The sample holds one count of this clone. This rearrangement joins TRBV5-4 to TRBJ2-6; no clear D. The CDR3 extends over 15 amino acids. Germline CDR1 and CDR2: SGHNT and YYREEE (reference sequence). V was pared by 0 bases and J by 2 bases, with 6 bases between. The CDR3 reads CASSLVGPGANVLTF. DNA for the CDR3: TGTGCCAGCAGCTTGGTGGGCCCTGGGGCCAACGTCCTGACTTTC.

The sample holds a few counts of this clone. The rearrangement joins TRBV19 to TRBJ1-3; perhaps TRBD1 as D (6 bases). This CDR3 has 19 amino acids. Between the trimmed V and J ends, which lost 3 bases and 0 bases, there was a span of 21 bases. Germline-derived CDR1 and CDR2 are LNHDA and SQIVND (reference sequence). The CDR3 here is CASSIEGGKTVSSGNTIYF. The CDR3 DNA reads as TGTGCCAGTAGTATCGAAGGGGGGAAGACAGTCAGCTCTGGAAACACCATATATTTT.

This clone was seen only once. The gene calls are TRBV5-1 and TRBJ2-5; D gene ambiguous. The CDR3 length is 14 residues. Germline CDR1 and CDR2: SGHRS and YFSETQ. V lost 0 bases and J lost 7, with 13 bases in between. The CDR3 here is CASSLDWGSGTQYF. CDR3 in DNA: TGCGCCAGCAGCTTGGATTGGGGATCGGGGACCCAGTACTTC.

For the CDR3, the DNA is TGTGCCAGCAGTTTTAGAACGCTGGACTATGGCTACACCTTC. Its protein product is CASSFRTLDYGYTF. This chain joins TRBV28 and TRBJ1-2; D is unresolved. V was clipped by 3 bases and J by 3 bases, with 11 bases between them. Germline CDR1 reads MDHEN; CDR2 reads SYDVKM. The CDR3 has 14 amino acids.

This clone was recorded a few times. The chain joins TRBV5-1 to TRBJ1-3; D perhaps matches TRBD1 (5 bases). V was pared by 2 bases and J by 4 bases, with 16 bases between. Germline V gene sequence: CDR1 SGHRS, CDR2 YFSETQ. The CDR3 is 16 residues long. The CDR3 nucleotides read TGCGCCAGCAGCTTTGACCCGGGGGTGAAAGGAAACACCATATATTTT. This codes for CASSFDPGVKGNTIYF.

This chain links TRBV5-1 with TRBJ2-2; 7 nucleotides line up with TRBD2. The CDR3 runs to 16 residues. The ends lost 0 bases at V and 6 bases at J; junction bases unmatched: 8. Germline V lookup: CDR1 SGHRS, CDR2 YFSETQ. The CDR3 DNA sequence: TGCGCCAGCAGCTTGGCTAGCCGGGCGGGGGCCGGGGAGCTGTTTTTT. Encoded protein: CASSLASRAGAGELFF.

The J gene is TRBJ2-1, the V gene TRBV28; perhaps TRBD2 as D (7 bases). CDR1 MDHEN and CDR2 SYDVKM come from the germline V gene. Trimming cost V 6 bases and J 3 bases, with 18 bases left between them. The CDR3 runs to 16 residues. The CDR3 region is CASSLGGAQIYNEQFF. DNA for the CDR3: TGTGCCAGCAGCTTAGGGGGGGCCCAGATCTACAATGAGCAGTTCTTC. Together with reference TRBV28 and TRBJ2-1, the CDR3 gives the full variable domain: DVKVTQSSRYLVKRTGEKVFLECVQDMDHENMFWYRQDPGLGLRLIYFSYDVKMKEKGDIPEGYSVSREKKERFSLILESASTNQTSMYLCASSLGGAQIYNEQFFGPGTRLTVL.

The chain joins TRBV5-1 to TRBJ2-3; 11 nucleotides match TRBD2. V shed 3 bases and J 0 bases; nucleotides not matched to a gene: 12. CDR1 SGHRS and CDR2 YFSETQ come from the germline V gene. The length of the CDR3 is 19 residues. CDR3 nucleotide sequence: TGCGCCAGCAGCTCGCAACCTAGCGGGGGGTTCTCTAGCACAGATACGCAGTATTTT. It is translated as CASSSQPSGGFSSTDTQYF.

CDR3 in amino acids: CASSLGTGGIYGYTF. The CDR3 DNA reads as TGCGCCAGCAGCTTGGGAACAGGGGGCATCTATGGCTACACCTTC. The gene calls are TRBV5-1 and TRBJ1-2; 9 nucleotides match TRBD1. This CDR3 has 15 amino acids. Germline CDR1 is SGHRS and CDR2 is YFSETQ. V was clipped by 0 bases and J by 4 bases; unmatched bases: 4.

The chain carries TRBV5-4 and TRBJ1-2; D unresolved. The V and J ends lost 1 base and 3 bases respectively, with 13 bases between them. This CDR3 is built from 15 residues. From germline, CDR1 is SGHNT and CDR2 YYREEE (reference sequence). Here the CDR3 reads CASSLKRTLDYGYTF. The CDR3 bases are TGTGCCAGCAGCTTGAAAAGGACCCTCGACTATGGCTACACCTTC.

The genes are TRBV2 and TRBJ1-2; TRBD1 aligns across 8 bases. Germline values: CDR1 SNHLY, CDR2 FYNNEI. This CDR3 comprises 15 residues. The trim removed 7 bases at V and 0 bases at J, leaving 7 bases unmatched. The CDR3 sequence: CASTLDRATNYGYTF. The CDR3 coding sequence is TGTGCCAGCACCTTGGACAGGGCAACTAACTATGGCTACACCTTC.

V usage is TRBV5-5 and J usage is TRBJ2-7; 12 bases are shared with TRBD2. The CDR3 covers 16 residues. V dropped 3 bases and J dropped 2; count of bases not matched to a gene: 6. Per the germline V gene, CDR1 is SGHKS and CDR2 is YYEKEE (reference sequence). This CDR3 reads CASSSGLAGPPYEQYF. The CDR3 nucleotides are TGTGCCAGCAGCTCCGGACTAGCGGGGCCTCCCTACGAGCAGTACTTC. Full variable domain (remainder filled in from reference TRBV5-5 and TRBJ2-7): DAGVTQSPTHLIKTRGQQVTLRCSPISGHKSVSWYQQVLGQGPQFIFQYYEKEERGRGNFPDRFSARQFPNYSSELNVNALLLGDSALYLCASSSGLAGPPYEQYFGPGTRLTVT.

The V and J genes are TRBV6-1 and TRBJ2-7; 9 bases align to TRBD2. Trimming removed 4 bases from V and 0 bases from J; junction bases left unmatched: 4. The CDR3 length is 15 residues. Germline CDR1 MNHNS, CDR2 SASEGT. The CDR3 sequence: CASSVVAGDSYEQYF. The CDR3 DNA follows: TGTGCCAGCAGTGTTGTAGCGGGAGACTCCTACGAGCAGTACTTC.

CDR3 coding DNA: TGTGCCGTACAGGGGGCCCCAGATACGCAGTATTTT. Residues: CAVQGAPDTQYF. The rearrangement uses TRBV10-3 and TRBJ2-3, with TRBD1 matching 9 bases. Germline lookup yields CDR1 ENHRY and CDR2 SYGVKD. The CDR3 sequence is 12 residues long. V dropped 11 bases and J dropped 4; count of bases not matched to a gene: 4.

CDR3 coding DNA: TGTGCCAGCAGTCCAGCCAGGGGCATCGGCACTGAAGCTTTCTTT. This sequence encodes CASSPARGIGTEAFF. The chain recombines TRBV2 with TRBJ1-1; TRBD1 might be the D (6 bases). V was cut by 5 bases and J by 4 bases, with 17 bases left in between. CDR3 length: 15 residues. CDR1 and CDR2 from the germline V gene are SNHLY and FYNNEI.

The genes are TRBV6-5 and TRBJ1-3; 8 nucleotides align to TRBD1. Losses at the gene ends were 4 bases for V and 4 bases for J; bases not matched to a gene: 3. Germline loops: CDR1 MNHEY, CDR2 SVGAGI. The length of the CDR3 is 14 residues. This CDR3 reads CASSSDRGGNTIYF. CDR3 in DNA: TGTGCCAGCAGTTCCGACAGGGGAGGAAACACCATATATTTT.

The J gene is TRBJ2-5, the V gene TRBV6-6; unclear D gene. The germline V gene encodes CDR1 MNHNY and CDR2 SVGAGI (reference sequence). The CDR3 is 11 amino acids. V was trimmed by 4 bases and J by 1 base, leaving 1 base between them. DNA of the CDR3: TGTGCCAGCAGTTTCCAAGAGACCCAGTACTTC. Translated: CASSFQETQYF.

The rearrangement links TRBV5-1 to TRBJ2-2; D is unresolved. Germline V gene data show CDR1 as SGHRS and CDR2 as YFSETQ. This CDR3 is 16 amino acids long. V was clipped by 3 bases and J by 4 bases, with 16 bases between them. CDR3 protein: CASSSRSRTTTGELFF. CDR3 in DNA: TGCGCCAGCAGCTCACGCTCACGAACCACCACCGGGGAGCTGTTTTTT. Variable domain in full (rest from reference TRBV5-1 and TRBJ2-2): KAGVTQTPRYLIKTRGQQVTLSCSPISGHRSVSWYQQTPGQGLQFLFEYFSETQRNKGNFPGRFSGRQFSNSRSEMNVSTLELGDSALYLCASSSRSRTTTGELFFGEGSRLTVL.

The chain has TRBV6-5 and TRBJ2-1, with TRBD1 matching over 7 bases. The length of the CDR3 is 15 residues. Germline V gene lookup returns CDR1 MNHEY and CDR2 SVGAGI. Trimming cost V 6 bases and J 8 bases; bases outside gene matches: 13. CDR3 bases: TGTGCCAGCAGGGCTCCGGGACAGTTTTTACATGAGCAGTTCTTC. This gives the protein CASRAPGQFLHEQFF.